These T cell receptor beta chains were read from a single sample in a study of prognosis after radiotherapy for stage I lung cancer. TCRdb ran MiXCR on the multiplex PCR reads and lists one entry per CDR3 protein. The sample lists some 60,000 distinct CDR3 sequences, roughly 29% occurring once. The sample was PBMCs, taken before or after stereotactic body radiation therapy (not recorded which). The receptors originated from a donor older than 45 with non-small cell lung cancer. CDR3s include the opening cysteine and the closing phenylalanine or tryptophan. The D gene is left open where the match is weak. Only some rows state a clone size, as once, few, many or a class for expanded clones.

many . TRBJ1-5 TRBV12-3/TRBV12-4 TGTGCCAGCAGTTTAGCGGGAGATAGCAATCAGCCCCAGCATTTT CASSLAGDSNQPQHF
many . TRBJ1-3 TRBV4-1 TGCGCCAGCAGCCCCGGACCATCCTCTGGAAACACCATATATTTT CASSPGPSSGNTIYF
many . TRBJ1-3 TRBV4-1 TGCGCCAGCAGCTCCCCAAGGGGGACTGGAAACACCATATATTTT CASSSPRGTGNTIYF
many TRBD1 TRBJ1-1 TRBV20-1 TGCAGTGCTAGTGATGGACAGGGGAGAACTGAAGCTTTCTTT CSASDGQGRTEAFF
many TRBD2 TRBJ2-1 TRBV2 TGTGCCAGCAGTCCCAAGCGGGGGGGAATGAGTGAGCAGTTCTTC CASSPKRGGMSEQFF
medium-sized TRBD1 TRBJ1-6 TRBV6-4 TGTGCAACGGCTGGGCAGGGGGTGCGTTTCGGTTCACCCCTCCACTTT CATAGQGVRFGSPLHF
many TRBD1 TRBJ1-2 TRBV20-1 TGCAGTGCTACCCTTCTGGGACAGGGAACGAAGGACTATGGCTACACCTTC CSATLLGQGTKDYGYTF
many TRBD2 TRBJ2-1 TRBV6-4 TGTGCCAGCAGTTTAGCGGGGGGAGAGTACAATGAGCAGTTCTTC CASSLAGGEYNEQFF
many . TRBJ1-4 TRBV2 TGTGCCAGCAGTGCACAGCTTAATGAAAAACTGTTTTTT CASSAQLNEKLFF
many TRBD1 TRBJ2-3 TRBV10-3 TGTGCCATCAGATCGGGACAGCTTAGCACAGATACGCAGTATTTT CAIRSGQLSTDTQYF
many . TRBJ1-2 TRBV15 TGTGCCACCAGCAGAAAGATAGGCGATCCTTATGGCTACACCTTC CATSRKIGDPYGYTF
many . TRBJ2-5 TRBV7-2 TGTGCCAGCAGCTTAGCGGCAAATCAAGAGACCCAGTACTTC CASSLAANQETQYF
. . TRBJ2-1 TRBV24-1 TGTGCCACCGGTTCTGGCGGGTCCACGGGCAATGAGCAGTTCTTC CATGSGGSTGNEQFF
many . TRBJ2-5 TRBV7-2 TGTGCCAGCAGCCCCCAGGGGCGCGTAGACCGGCGGGGAGGTACTGTAAAGACCCAGTACTTC CASSPQGRVDRRGGTVKTQYF
many . TRBJ2-1 TRBV5-6 TGTGCCAGCAGCTTAGGAAGACAGCCGCCCTACAATGAGCAGTTCTTC CASSLGRQPPYNEQFF
many TRBD1 TRBJ1-5 TRBV6-1 TGTGCCAGCCATCTGGGACAGGGAATGGGGAATCAGCCCCAGCATTTT CASHLGQGMGNQPQHF
. TRBD1 TRBJ1-1 TRBV9 TGTGCCAGCATTACCTGGACAGGGAACACTGAAGCTTTCTTT CASITWTGNTEAFF
. . TRBJ1-1 TRBV29-1 TGCAGCGTTGACCCGGGGGCAGGGACTGAAGCTTTCTTT CSVDPGAGTEAFF
many . TRBJ2-7 TRBV7-6 TGTGCCAGCAGCAAGAGTAACGTGGGCGAGCAGTACTTC CASSKSNVGEQYF
many . TRBJ2-2 TRBV6-1 TGTGCCAGCAGTGAATCGAGGGCCGGGGAGCTGTTTTTT CASSESRAGELFF
once TRBD2 TRBJ2-7 TRBV6-5 TGTGACAGCAGTTACTCGAGTCGCGGGGGGCACGACTACGAGCAGTACTTC CDSSYSSRGGHDYEQYF
few . TRBJ1-4 TRBV4-1 TGCGCCAGCAGTTGGGGGTGGGGGGCCGGTGAAAAACTGTTTTTT CASSWGWGAGEKLFF
many . TRBJ2-7 TRBV30 TGTGCCTGGAGGGCAGGAAACGAGCAGTACTTC CAWRAGNEQYF
many . TRBJ2-3 TRBV9 TGTGCCAGCAGCGTTGATAGCCGGCCAGATACGCAGTATTTT CASSVDSRPDTQYF
many . TRBJ2-3 TRBV9 TGTGCCAGCAGCGTAGCAACAGCCACAGATACGCAGTATTTT CASSVATATDTQYF
. . TRBJ1-1 TRBV6-2/TRBV6-3 TGTGTCAGCAGCGGGGACACGAACACTGAAGCTTTCTTT CVSSGDTNTEAFF
few TRBD1 TRBJ1-6 TRBV5-4 TGTGCCAGCAGCCCCCGGGGGGGACAGGGCGGTTCACCCCTCCACTTT CASSPRGGQGGSPLHF
many . TRBJ1-1 TRBV20-1 TGCAGTGCTAGAGTGGTAGTAGGTTCTTCGGCTTTCTTT CSARVVVGSSAFF
many . TRBJ1-4 TRBV9 TGTGCCAGCAGCGTAGGGGAAGGAAAACTGTTTTTT CASSVGEGKLFF
many . TRBJ2-7 TRBV20-1 TGCAGTGCTAGAGATAGGACCTGGCCCTCCTACGAGCAGTACTTC CSARDRTWPSYEQYF
. TRBD1 TRBJ1-1 TRBV24-1 TGTGCCACCAGTTATTTACTGCAGGGGGCTGAGGCTTTCTTT CATSYLLQGAEAFF
many TRBD2 TRBJ2-3 TRBV28 TGTGCCAGCAGTCCCTCTAGCGGGGGGATGCCAGATACGCAGTATTTT CASSPSSGGMPDTQYF
many TRBD1 TRBJ2-7 TRBV5-1 TGCGCCAGCAGCTTGGGGACAGGGGGCGGGGAGCAGTACTTC CASSLGTGGGEQYF
many TRBD1 TRBJ2-7 TRBV7-9 TGTGCCAGCAGCTCAACAGGGGGCGGCTACGAGCAGTACTTC CASSSTGGGYEQYF
many TRBD1 TRBJ1-2 TRBV7-6 TGTGCCAGCAGCCCGGGACAGGGGGGCTCGGGTGGCTACACCTTC CASSPGQGGSGGYTF
. . TRBJ1-2 TRBV30 TGTGCCTGGATGGGAGGGACATGGCCTAGCTATGGCTACACCTTC CAWMGGTWPSYGYTF
many . TRBJ2-1 TRBV20-1 TGCAGTGCTAGAGGGCTCTACGGGGCCAACAATGAGCAGTTCTTC CSARGLYGANNEQFF
. . TRBJ1-3 TRBV6-2/TRBV6-3 TGTGCCAGCAGTTATCCTACTTCGGGGGGTAACTTCTCTGGAAACACCATATATTTT CASSYPTSGGNFSGNTIYF
many . TRBJ2-3 TRBV7-2 TGTGCCAGCAGCTTAGCTGCAGGGGTGACAGATACGCAGTATTTT CASSLAAGVTDTQYF
many . TRBJ1-1 TRBV6-2/TRBV6-3 TGTGCCAGCAGTTCGATTATGAACACTGAAGCTTTCTTT CASSSIMNTEAFF
. . TRBJ2-1 TRBV6-1 TGTGCCAGCAGTCCCCATCGCTACAATGAGCAGTTCTTC CASSPHRYNEQFF
many . TRBJ2-3 TRBV7-9 TGTGCCAGCAGCTTATCTGTGGTTAGCACAGATACGCAGTATTTT CASSLSVVSTDTQYF
many . TRBJ2-5 TRBV6-2/TRBV6-3 TGTGCCAGCAGACCGGGACGGAGACAAGAGACCCAGTACTTC CASRPGRRQETQYF
. . TRBJ2-5 TRBV18 TGTGCCAGCTCACCTGGGATTGGGGAGACCCAGTACTTC CASSPGIGETQYF
once . TRBJ2-3 TRBV20-1 TGCAGTGCTAGGGCCCCCAGAGATACGCAGTATTTT CSARAPRDTQYF
many TRBD2 TRBJ2-7 TRBV4-2 TGTGCCAGCAGCCAAGAGGGGGGGTCTCTATCCTACGAGCAGTACTTC CASSQEGGSLSYEQYF
. TRBD1 TRBJ2-1 TRBV7-3 TGCCAGCAGCTTAACTGGGACAGGGGGCACAATGAGCAGTTCTTC CQQLNWDRGHNEQFF
many . TRBJ2-3 TRBV29-1 TGCAGCGTTGAGGGGGATTCTGGGCAGTATTTT CSVEGDSGQYF
many . TRBJ1-5 TRBV19 TGTGCCAGTAGTATTGGGGGTACTCGCAATCAGCCCCAGCATTTT CASSIGGTRNQPQHF
many . TRBJ1-5 TRBV19 TGTGCCAGTAGTATCACGCGGGACTTTAGCAATCAGCCCCAGCATTTT CASSITRDFSNQPQHF